One and the same sample provided the 32 T cell receptor beta chains below, sequenced in a study of memory CD4+ T cells and cytomegalovirus serostatus. Profiled with immunoSEQ multiplex PCR; TCRdb holds only in-frame clones, not every one. The repertoire consists of 46,000 or so clones, with over 70% occurring once and the leading ten covering 0.55% to 0.7%. The sort gate was single viable CD3+CD4+CD8-CD45RO+ cells for memory CD4+ T cells. Input material: memory CD4+ T cells from blood. The origin of the receptors is an adult in good health and CMV-seronegative.

V usage is TRBV9 and J usage is TRBJ2-3, with 8 bases aligning to TRBD1. The germline V gene encodes CDR1 SGDLS and CDR2 YYNGEE. V was pared by 3 bases and J by 6 bases, with 6 bases of the junction left unmatched. This CDR3 has 14 residues. The chain's CDR3 is CASSEGTGVDTQYF. The CDR3 nucleotides are TGTGCCAGCAGCGAGGGGACAGGCGTGGATACGCAGTATTTT.

The table lists this clone with a few counts. The chain couples TRBV5-4 to TRBJ1-1; D ambiguous. The CDR3 has 13 residues. Germline V CDR1 and CDR2: SGHNT, YYREEE (reference sequence). Trimming pared 0 bases from V and 3 bases from J, leaving 6 bases between. The CDR3 bases are TGTGCCAGCAGCTTGGCGAGTGACACTGAAGCTTTCTTT. Encoded protein: CASSLASDTEAFF.

V and J are TRBV7-8 and TRBJ2-5; 9 bases map to TRBD2. With V trimmed by 1 base and J by 0 bases, 12 bases remained unmatched. Germline V CDR1 and CDR2: SGHVS, FQNEAQ. The CDR3 has 19 residues. The CDR3 nucleotides are TGTGCCAGCAGCTTAGAAGGGTGGTATAGCGGGGGCTACCAAGAGACCCAGTACTTC. Its translation: CASSLEGWYSGGYQETQYF. Variable domain in full (rest from reference TRBV7-8 and TRBJ2-5): GAGVSQSPRYKVAKRGQDVALRCDPISGHVSLFWYQQALGQGPEFLTYFQNEAQLDKSGLPSDRFFAERPEGSVSTLKIQRTQQEDSAVYLCASSLEGWYSGGYQETQYFGPGTRLLVL.

The J gene is TRBJ2-7, the V gene TRBV6-1; the D gene is possibly TRBD1 (5 bases). This CDR3 is 16 amino acids long. Germline CDR1 is MNHNS and CDR2 is SASEGT. Trimming removed 2 bases at V and 2 bases at J, with 16 bases between. CDR3 loop: CASSERFQGRPYEQYF. CDR3 DNA sequence: TGTGCCAGCAGTGAAAGGTTCCAGGGTAGGCCCTACGAGCAGTACTTC.

About this clone: A much bigger clone sits one base away, suggesting this may be a read error. This chain connects TRBV7-9 to TRBJ1-2; tentatively, D is TRBD1 (6 bases). The germline V gene has CDR1 SEHNR and CDR2 FQNEAQ (reference sequence). The CDR3 sequence is 18 residues long. The CDR3 loop is CASSQGNRDEIPNYGDTF. The CDR3, as DNA: TGTGCCAGCAGCCAGGGGAACAGGGATGAGATCCCTAACTATGGCGACACCTTC.

V usage is TRBV5-1 and J usage is TRBJ1-1, with 8 bases that match TRBD1. CDR1 is SGHRS and CDR2 is YFSETQ in the germline V gene. The CDR3 has 13 residues. The V and J ends lost 4 bases and 6 bases, in that order; junction bases with no gene match: 5. The CDR3 bases are TGCGCCAGCAGCCAAGGACAGGGCCCTGAAGCTTTCTTT. The encoded protein is CASSQGQGPEAFF. Complete variable domain (other parts from reference TRBV5-1 and TRBJ1-1): KAGVTQTPRYLIKTRGQQVTLSCSPISGHRSVSWYQQTPGQGLQFLFEYFSETQRNKGNFPGRFSGRQFSNSRSEMNVSTLELGDSALYLCASSQGQGPEAFFGQGTRLTVV.

This clone was observed a few times. The chain recombines TRBV19 with TRBJ1-1; no reliable D call. This CDR3 is 14 amino acids long. Germline V CDR1 and CDR2: LNHDA, SQIVND (reference sequence). The V end lost 1 base, the J end lost 2 bases, and 8 bases lay between the germline ends. CDR3 loop: CASSIVGRNTEAFF. The CDR3 DNA reads as TGTGCCAGTAGTATAGTGGGGAGAAACACTGAAGCTTTCTTT.

This clone was observed a few times. J is TRBJ1-1 and V is TRBV28; the D gene is possibly TRBD1 (5 bases). The CDR3 totals 14 residues. V dropped 5 bases and J dropped 5 bases, with 15 bases sitting between them. The germline V gene encodes CDR1 MDHEN and CDR2 SYDVKM. CDR3 sequence reads: CASSGPGGGTEAFF. CDR3 bases: TGTGCCAGCAGTGGACCCGGGGGGGGGACTGAAGCTTTCTTT.

The gene calls are TRBV5-8 and TRBJ1-2; TRBD1 is a possible D gene (5 bases). The germline V gene has CDR1 SGHTS and CDR2 YDEGEE. The CDR3 runs to 14 residues. Trimming cost V 3 bases and J 7 bases, with 16 bases left between them. The CDR3 loop is CASSWVGGTGGYTF. The CDR3 DNA follows: TGTGCCAGCAGCTGGGTTGGAGGGACGGGTGGCTACACCTTC.

The CDR3 here is CASSEISPPNYEKLFF. CDR3 coding DNA: TGTGCCAGCAGTGAAATTAGCCCCCCGAACTATGAAAAACTGTTTTTT. The chain uses TRBV2 and TRBJ1-4; no reliable D call. The germline V gene encodes CDR1 SNHLY and CDR2 FYNNEI. The germline V and J ends were trimmed by 2 bases and 6 bases, with 16 bases remaining between them. There are 16 residues in the CDR3.

The chain couples TRBV29-1 to TRBJ1-2, with D tentatively TRBD1 (6 bases). Trimming removed 6 bases from V and 14 bases from J, with 19 bases in between. The CDR3 extends over 11 amino acids. The germline V gene has CDR1 SQVTM and CDR2 ANQGSEA. The CDR3 nucleotides read TGCAGCGTAACCGGACAGCATCTACGAACCTTC. Translated: CSVTGQHLRTF. The full variable domain, its missing parts supplied by reference TRBV29-1 and TRBJ1-2, is SAVISQKPSRDICQRGTSLTIQCQVDSQVTMMFWYRQQPGQSLTLIATANQGSEATYESGFVIDKFPISRPNLTFSTLTVSNMSPEDSSIYLCSVTGQHLRTFGSGTRLTVV.

The DNA for the CDR3 is TGTGCCAGCTCACCACAAGCTCAGGGTGGCTCCGAGCAGTACTTC. This codes for CASSPQAQGGSEQYF. J is TRBJ2-7 and V is TRBV18; a possible D gene is TRBD1 (5 bases). The CDR3 is made up of 15 amino acids. V lost 1 base and J 6 bases, leaving 16 bases between the germline ends. Germline CDR1 KGHSH, CDR2 LQKENI.

The chain joins TRBV28 to TRBJ2-7; 10 positions agree with TRBD2. This CDR3 spans 15 amino acids. Germline CDR1 MDHEN, CDR2 SYDVKM. V lost 4 bases and J lost 1; bases outside the gene matches: 4. The CDR3 is CASSSSGGRSYEQYF. DNA of the CDR3: TGTGCCAGCAGTTCTAGCGGGGGCCGTTCCTACGAGCAGTACTTC.

This clone was counted between two and nine times. The J gene is TRBJ2-1, the V gene TRBV2; D unresolved. With 6 bases removed from V and 3 bases from J, the gap between germline ends came to 15 bases. The CDR3 consists of 15 residues. Germline assignment: CDR1 SNHLY and CDR2 FYNNEI. The CDR3 spells CASRTQGPRYNEQFF. The CDR3 nucleotides are TGTGCCAGCAGAACTCAAGGACCGCGCTACAATGAGCAGTTCTTC. Using reference TRBV2 and TRBJ2-1 for the parts outside the CDR3, the full variable domain is EPEVTQTPSHQVTQMGQEVILRCVPISNHLYFYWYRQILGQKVEFLVSFYNNEISEKSEIFDDQFSVERPDGSNFTLKIRSTKLEDSAMYFCASRTQGPRYNEQFFGPGTRLTVL.

The CDR3 bases are TGTGCCATCAGTCGCGGGACCCCAAAAGAGAGATACGAGCAGTACTTC. Translating gives CAISRGTPKERYEQYF. V gene TRBV10-3 combines with J gene TRBJ2-7; maybe TRBD2 (6 bases). Germline assignment: CDR1 ENHRY and CDR2 SYGVKD. Trimming left V 5 bases short and J 4 bases short, with 21 bases between. This CDR3 contains 16 residues.

The V and J genes are TRBV14 and TRBJ2-1; D is unclear. The CDR3 extends over 15 amino acids. Germline CDR1 is SGHDN and CDR2 is FVKESK. V lost 3 bases, J lost 4 bases, and 13 bases lay in between. The CDR3 loop reads CASSHRRDRYNEQFF. Written as DNA, the CDR3 is TGTGCCAGCAGCCATAGACGAGACCGTTACAATGAGCAGTTCTTC.

As for this clone: One junction end disagrees with the germline gene, perhaps due to a read error. The chain has TRBV6-4 and TRBJ2-2, with D uncertain. This CDR3 is built from 12 residues. The V gene's germline CDR1 is MRHNA and CDR2 SNTAGT. The CDR3 DNA reads as TGTGCCAGCCGTGACAACACCGGGGAGCTGTTTTTT. It encodes CASRDNTGELFF.

The chain recombines TRBV7-9 with TRBJ1-4; D uncertain. Germline V gene sequence: CDR1 SEHNR, CDR2 FQNEAQ (reference sequence). This CDR3 has 13 residues. Trimming took 5 bases from V and 8 from J, leaving 12 bases between them. The CDR3 sequence: CASSLGNGEKLFF. In nucleotides, the CDR3 is TGTGCCAGCAGCCTAGGGAATGGGGAAAAACTGTTTTTT.

About this clone: A junction end diverges from the germline sequence, so it may reflect a read error. The chain has TRBV20-1 and TRBJ2-7, with D perhaps assigned TRBD1 or TRBD2 (5 bases each). Germline V CDR1 and CDR2: DFQATT, SNEGSKA (reference sequence). The CDR3 is 10 residues long. CDR3 DNA sequence: TGCAGTGCTAGATGGGACGGGCCAAAATTC. Protein sequence: CSARWDGPKF.

The CDR3: CASSPRPQYEQYF. CDR3 nucleotides: TGTGCCAGCTCACCAAGGCCCCAATACGAGCAGTACTTC. The rearrangement uses TRBV18 and TRBJ2-7, with D unresolved. V lost 2 bases and J 4 bases, leaving 9 bases between the germline ends. CDR1 and CDR2 from the germline V gene are KGHSH and LQKENI. This CDR3 has 13 residues.

This chain links TRBV30 with TRBJ1-2; D gene uncertain. The germline V and J ends were trimmed by 3 bases and 4 bases, with 6 bases remaining between them. The CDR3 is 11 residues long. CDR1 and CDR2 from the germline V gene are GTSNPN and SVGIG (reference sequence). The CDR3, as DNA: TGTGCCTGGAGGTCCTTCTATGGCTACACCTTC. Amino acid sequence: CAWRSFYGYTF.

V is TRBV6-5 and J is TRBJ2-1; the match to TRBD2 covers 8 bases. Per the germline V gene, CDR1 is MNHEY and CDR2 is SVGAGI. The CDR3 contains 15 residues. The junction had 10 bases not matched to a gene; V was cut back by 5 bases and J by 7 bases. Written as DNA, the CDR3 is TGTGCCAGCAGTAGGCCCCTCGGACTAGCTAATGAGCAGTTCTTC. Its protein product is CASSRPLGLANEQFF.

The V call is TRBV7-8, the J call TRBJ1-4; a weak D match, TRBD1 (5 bases). The length of the CDR3 is 15 residues. V was clipped by 5 bases and J by 6 bases, with 16 bases between them. Germline CDR1 reads SGHVS; CDR2 reads FQNEAQ. This chain's CDR3 is CASSRSGLGDEKLFF. The CDR3 DNA sequence: TGTGCCAGCAGCCGGTCGGGGTTAGGGGATGAAAAACTGTTTTTT.

The chain recombines TRBV27 with TRBJ1-5; tentatively, D is TRBD1 (5 bases). Per the germline V gene, CDR1 is MNHEY and CDR2 is SMNVEV (reference sequence). This CDR3 is built from 14 residues. V dropped 4 bases and J dropped 6 bases, with 13 bases sitting between them. The CDR3 protein is CASSYDSLGQPQHF. CDR3 DNA: TGTGCCAGCAGTTACGACAGCCTAGGTCAGCCCCAGCATTTT.

The sample holds a few counts of this clone. This chain joins TRBV7-2 and TRBJ2-3, with D possibly matching TRBD2 (6 bases). The CDR3 has 15 amino acids. The germline CDR1 and CDR2 sequences are SGHTA and FQGNSA. The V end was cut by 4 bases, the J end by 4 bases, with 15 bases between. CDR3 DNA: TGTGCCAGCAGCTCCATTCCGGCGGGGTCAGATACGCAGTATTTT. This codes for CASSSIPAGSDTQYF.

This clone was recorded a few times. The V and J genes are TRBV5-6 and TRBJ2-5; D is perhaps TRBD1 or TRBD2 (6 bases each). The V gene's germline CDR1 is SGHDT and CDR2 YYEEEE. The CDR3 sequence is 13 residues long. V lost 7 bases to trimming and J lost 4 bases, with 14 bases between them. CDR3 bases: TGTGCCAGCTTCCGGGGGCTTGGAGAGACCCAGTACTTC. Translation: CASFRGLGETQYF.

The CDR3 coding sequence is TGTGCCAGCAGCTTATTAGTACTGAAAAACCACTCCTACGAGCAGTACTTC. It is translated as CASSLLVLKNHSYEQYF. The V gene is TRBV7-9, the J gene TRBJ2-5; D not resolved. TRBJ2-7 explains the end of the DNA better; the J call may be wrong. The CDR3 spans 17 residues. Germline V gives CDR1 SEHNR, CDR2 FQNEAQ (reference sequence).

This rearrangement joins TRBV7-9 to TRBJ2-3; 11 nucleotides align to TRBD2. CDR1 and CDR2 from the germline V gene are SEHNR and FQNEAQ (reference sequence). The V gene end was trimmed by 3 bases and the J gene end by 4 bases; junction bases not matched to a gene: 15. The CDR3 sequence is 19 residues long. This CDR3 is CASSFKAFVAGGRADTQYF. The CDR3 DNA reads as TGTGCCAGCAGCTTTAAGGCTTTCGTAGCGGGGGGGCGTGCAGATACGCAGTATTTT. Drawing the rest from reference TRBV7-9 and TRBJ2-3, the complete variable domain is DTGVSQNPRHKITKRGQNVTFRCDPISEHNRLYWYRQTLGQGPEFLTYFQNEAQLEKSRLLSDRFSAERPKGSFSTLEIQRTEQGDSAMYLCASSFKAFVAGGRADTQYFGPGTRLTVL.

The rearrangement uses TRBV7-3 and TRBJ2-3, with D hard to call. The germline V and J ends were trimmed by 1 base and 6 bases, with 8 bases remaining between them. The germline V gene has CDR1 SGHTA and CDR2 FQGTGA. The CDR3 has 13 amino acids. The CDR3, as DNA: TGTGCCAGCAGCTTAAACTTGGGTGATACGCAGTATTTT. Translated: CASSLNLGDTQYF. Looking up the rest from reference TRBV7-3 and TRBJ2-3 gives the full variable domain: GAGVSQTPSNKVTEKGKYVELRCDPISGHTALYWYRQSLGQGPEFLIYFQGTGAADDSGLPNDRFFAVRPEGSVSTLKIQRTERGDSAVYLCASSLNLGDTQYFGPGTRLTVL.

This clone was picked up one time. This chain connects TRBV21-1 to TRBJ1-2; the table's D call TRBD1 went unverified against the DNA. TRBV21-1 is a pseudogene segment. This CDR3 is built from 14 residues. The CDR3 DNA follows: TGTGCCAGCAGACGGACAGGGGCTAACTATGGCTACACCTTC. As protein: CASRRTGANYGYTF.

J is TRBJ2-1 and V is TRBV7-9; D uncertain. Germline lookup yields CDR1 SEHNR and CDR2 FQNEAQ (reference sequence). The V and J ends lost 2 bases and 4 bases respectively, with 12 bases between them. This CDR3 is 15 amino acids long. The CDR3 bases are TGTGCCAGCAGCTTACAGCAAGTGGGGTACAATGAGCAGTTCTTC. It codes for CASSLQQVGYNEQFF. The variable domain in full, completed from reference TRBV7-9 and TRBJ2-1, reads DTGVSQNPRHKITKRGQNVTFRCDPISEHNRLYWYRQTLGQGPEFLTYFQNEAQLEKSRLLSDRFSAERPKGSFSTLEIQRTEQGDSAMYLCASSLQQVGYNEQFFGPGTRLTVL.

The chain uses TRBV9 and TRBJ2-1, with D possibly matching TRBD1 (6 bases). The CDR3 is 14 amino acids. V lost 4 bases to trimming and J lost 6 bases, with 14 bases between them. Germline V gene lookup returns CDR1 SGDLS and CDR2 YYNGEE. The CDR3 DNA follows: TGTGCCAGCAGCCCCCGAGGGGGAATCAATGAGCAGTTCTTC. Amino acids: CASSPRGGINEQFF. Full variable domain (missing parts from reference TRBV9 and TRBJ2-1): DSGVTQTPKHLITATGQRVTLRCSPRSGDLSVYWYQQSLDQGLQFLIQYYNGEERAKGNILERFSAQQFPDLHSELNLSSLELGDSALYFCASSPRGGINEQFFGPGTRLTVL.